The 3 T cell receptor beta chains presented below share a single source sample, sequenced in a study of cytomegalovirus exposure and HLA in healthy donors. Primers included in the PCR were 60 Vbeta and 13 Jbeta primers. TCRdb keeps only in-frame clones here, not all; method: immunoSEQ multiplex PCR. Its table lists about 130,000 clones. Sequenced sample: PBMCs. Receptors originate from a middle-aged woman in good health and CMV-seropositive.

This chain links TRBV9 with TRBJ2-3; TRBD2 aligns across 8 bases. Germline CDR1 is SGDLS and CDR2 is YYNGEE. CDR3 length: 15 residues. The V segment lost 0 bases and the J segment 2 bases; nucleotides outside the gene matches: 2. The CDR3 sequence is CASSVAGGLTDTQYF. The CDR3, as DNA: TGTGCCAGCAGCGTAGCGGGGGGGCTCACAGATACGCAGTATTTT.

V usage is TRBV6-5 and J usage is TRBJ1-3, with TRBD1 as a possible D gene (5 bases). CDR3 size: 15 residues. The V gene's germline CDR1 is MNHEY and CDR2 SVGAGI. Trimming removed 10 bases from V and 1 base from J, with 17 bases in between. The chain's CDR3 is CATEQRGHSGNTIYF. CDR3 in DNA: TGTGCCACTGAACAAAGGGGCCATTCTGGAAACACCATATATTTT.

V is TRBV6-5 and J is TRBJ1-1, with D unresolved. Germline V gives CDR1 MNHEY, CDR2 SVGAGI. This CDR3 has 13 residues. The germline V and J ends were trimmed by 4 bases and 2 bases, with 8 bases remaining between them. CDR3 residues: CASSLGGNTEAFF. The CDR3 nucleotides are TGTGCCAGCAGTTTAGGCGGTAACACTGAAGCTTTCTTT.